What follows are 28 T cell receptor beta chains derived from one specimen sequenced in a study of blood T cell repertoires in COVID-19. Clones were read by immunoSEQ multiplex PCR, and TCRdb kept only the in-frame ones, dropping some. This sample carries roughly 120,000 clones, 70% to 80% of them seen once, and the ten largest clones take about 2.3%. The material sequenced was peripheral blood. Every receptor here comes from a man aged 50-60 years with acute or convalescent COVID-19.

V usage is TRBV5-1 and J usage is TRBJ2-7; 8 nucleotides line up with TRBD1. Germline loops: CDR1 SGHRS, CDR2 YFSETQ. The CDR3 runs to 14 residues. The V gene end was trimmed by 2 bases and the J gene end by 2 bases; junction bases not matched to a gene: 3. CDR3 region: CASSFTGGTYEQYF. The CDR3 DNA follows: TGCGCCAGCAGCTTTACAGGGGGGACCTACGAGCAGTACTTC.

The CDR3, as DNA: TGTGCCAGCAGAGGGGTGACAGGCAACACCGGGGAGCTGTTTTTT. Translated, it gives CASRGVTGNTGELFF. The gene calls are TRBV5-6 and TRBJ2-2, with a weak D call TRBD1 (6 bases). Looked up from germline, CDR1 is SGHDT and CDR2 is YYEEEE. The V end lost 5 bases, the J end lost 2 bases, and 13 bases lay between the germline ends. This CDR3 is built from 15 residues.

V is TRBV19 and J is TRBJ2-3, with TRBD2 matching 10 bases. Trimming at V came to 5 bases and at J to 4 bases, leaving 9 bases not matched to a gene. CDR1 is LNHDA and CDR2 is SQIVND in the germline V gene (reference sequence). The CDR3 has 16 residues. CDR3: CASSPLSSGSPDTQYF. For the CDR3, the DNA is TGTGCCAGTAGTCCTTTATCTAGCGGGAGTCCAGATACGCAGTATTTT.

The CDR3 reads CASSPWTSGTSTDTQYF. The CDR3 bases are TGTGCCAGTAGTCCTTGGACTAGCGGTACTAGCACAGATACGCAGTATTTT. V and J are TRBV19 and TRBJ2-3; TRBD2 agrees at 10 bases. The CDR3 covers 17 residues. Germline CDR1 and CDR2: LNHDA and SQIVND (reference sequence). J was trimmed by 0 bases and V by 5 bases; bases with no gene match: 8.

This sequence joins TRBV5-1 and TRBJ2-5, with a tentative D call TRBD2 (5 bases). V gave up 4 bases and J gave up 2 bases, with 12 bases separating them. This CDR3 region has 14 residues. From germline, CDR1 is SGHRS and CDR2 YFSETQ. CDR3 in DNA: TGCGCCAGCAGCCCGCCGGGGAGACAAGAGACCCAGTACTTC. Translating it yields CASSPPGRQETQYF.

The chain carries TRBV28 and TRBJ2-6; 7 bases line up with TRBD1. CDR3 length: 18 residues. The trim removed 6 bases at V and 0 bases at J, leaving 11 bases unmatched. Per germline, CDR1 MDHEN and CDR2 SYDVKM. CDR3 amino acids: CASSPRDSIPSGANVLTF. The CDR3 DNA sequence: TGTGCCAGCAGCCCACGGGACAGCATTCCCTCTGGGGCCAACGTCCTGACTTTC.

The chain has TRBV5-5 and TRBJ2-7; 10 bases fit TRBD2. The V and J ends lost 5 bases and 1 base, in that order; junction bases with no gene match: 6. In germline, CDR1 is SGHKS, CDR2 YYEKEE (reference sequence). The CDR3 totals 15 residues. CDR3 sequence: CASSPLSGGSYEQYF. Here the CDR3 DNA reads TGTGCCAGCAGTCCTCTTAGCGGGGGGTCCTACGAGCAGTACTTC.

The chain couples TRBV5-6 to TRBJ2-1; 8 bases are shared with TRBD1. The V gene's germline CDR1 is SGHDT and CDR2 YYEEEE. This CDR3 region has 14 residues. Unmatched junction bases numbered 4, after V lost 4 bases and J lost 4 bases. In DNA form, the CDR3 reads TGTGCCAGCAGCGACGGACAGGGTTACAATGAGCAGTTCTTC. Translated, it gives CASSDGQGYNEQFF.

The table lists this clone with a count of one. The rearrangement joins TRBV6-5 to TRBJ2-3, with D possibly TRBD1 on 5 matching bases. Per the germline V gene, CDR1 is MNHEY and CDR2 is SVGAGI. The CDR3 extends over 13 amino acids. Trimming took off 6 bases at V and 6 bases at J, with 13 bases between the two ends. The CDR3, as DNA: TGTGCCAGCAGCCAGCAGGGAACCGATACGCAGTATTTT. It specifies CASSQQGTDTQYF.

V gene TRBV24-1 combines with J gene TRBJ2-3; D unresolved. CDR1 and CDR2 (germline): KGHDR, SFDVKD. This CDR3 has 12 amino acids. V was pared by 4 bases and J by 9 bases, with 10 bases between. The CDR3 coding sequence is TGTGCCACCAGTGACTCCTTCTCCACGCAGTATTTT. Translating gives CATSDSFSTQYF.

The genes are TRBV27 and TRBJ2-7; 12 bases are shared with TRBD2. This CDR3 is 15 amino acids long. Per the germline V gene, CDR1 is MNHEY and CDR2 is SMNVEV (reference sequence). Trimming took 7 bases from V and 3 from J; bases not matched to a gene: 7. The chain's CDR3 is CASISWTSGNYEQYF. Written as DNA, the CDR3 is TGTGCCAGCATTTCTTGGACTAGCGGGAACTACGAGCAGTACTTC.

V and J are TRBV2 and TRBJ1-2; D is ambiguous. CDR1 is SNHLY, CDR2 FYNNEI, per germline. The germline V and J ends were trimmed by 1 base and 3 bases, with 6 bases remaining between them. This CDR3 is built from 13 residues. The CDR3 DNA sequence: TGTGCCAGCAGTGAAGGACGGGACTATGGCTACACCTTC. It codes for CASSEGRDYGYTF.

The chain is built from TRBV27 and TRBJ2-7, with 7 positions matching TRBD1. Unmatched junction bases numbered 8, after V lost 2 bases and J lost 4 bases. The CDR3 sequence is 15 residues long. Per germline, CDR1 MNHEY and CDR2 SMNVEV (reference sequence). The CDR3 spells CASSLVGGKRYEQYF. CDR3 bases: TGTGCCAGCAGTTTAGTAGGGGGCAAAAGGTACGAGCAGTACTTC.

The chain combines TRBV9 with TRBJ2-5; the D gene is possibly TRBD2 (6 bases). The CDR3 covers 15 residues. Trimming removed 2 bases from V and 5 bases from J, with 16 bases in between. Germline CDR1 SGDLS, CDR2 YYNGEE. CDR3 region: CASSVRDGLGETQYF. In DNA form, the CDR3 reads TGTGCCAGCAGCGTGCGGGACGGATTAGGGGAGACCCAGTACTTC.

The chain carries TRBV4-1 and TRBJ2-7; 8 bases line up with TRBD2. The CDR3 runs to 15 residues. Trimming at V came to 0 bases and at J to 6 bases, leaving 7 bases not matched to a gene. CDR1 and CDR2 (germline): MGHRA, YSYEKL. The CDR3 loop reads CASSQEGVAGREQYF. CDR3 bases: TGCGCCAGCAGCCAAGAGGGAGTAGCGGGACGCGAGCAGTACTTC.

The CDR3 loop is CASSSIPGQQETQYF. The CDR3 region has the DNA TGCGCCAGCAGCTCAATACCGGGACAGCAAGAGACCCAGTACTTC. V gene TRBV5-1 combines with J gene TRBJ2-5; TRBD1 agrees at 7 bases. With V trimmed by 3 bases and J by 2 bases, 7 bases remained unmatched. Germline V gives CDR1 SGHRS, CDR2 YFSETQ. CDR3 length: 15 amino acids. Full variable domain (missing parts from reference TRBV5-1 and TRBJ2-5): KAGVTQTPRYLIKTRGQQVTLSCSPISGHRSVSWYQQTPGQGLQFLFEYFSETQRNKGNFPGRFSGRQFSNSRSEMNVSTLELGDSALYLCASSSIPGQQETQYFGPGTRLLVL.

The CDR3 loop reads CASSIGLIRKFNTEAFF. The DNA for the CDR3 is TGTGCCAGTAGTATAGGGCTGATCCGAAAGTTTAACACTGAAGCTTTCTTT. The V and J genes are TRBV19 and TRBJ1-1; D is uncertain. Trimming cost V 1 base and J 2 bases, with 17 bases left between them. Germline values: CDR1 LNHDA, CDR2 SQIVND (reference sequence). The CDR3 has 17 residues.

This clone was recorded once. V and J are TRBV7-6 and TRBJ1-1; D unresolved. Trimming removed 2 bases from V and 1 base from J, with 14 bases in between. This CDR3 is 16 amino acids long. Germline-derived CDR1 and CDR2 are SGHVS and FNYEAQ. Here the CDR3 DNA reads TGTGCCAGCAGCTTAATTGGTGGGCCGGAGAACACTGAAGCTTTCTTT. Its protein product is CASSLIGGPENTEAFF.

The chain is built from TRBV5-5 and TRBJ1-2; D gene ambiguous. CDR3 length: 14 residues. The V gene lost 0 bases and the J gene lost 2 bases, with 8 bases spanning the gap. Germline V gene data show CDR1 as SGHKS and CDR2 as YYEKEE (reference sequence). CDR3 nucleotide sequence: TGTGCCAGCAGCTTGGGGGCGCAAAACTATGGCTACACCTTC. It translates to CASSLGAQNYGYTF.

The chain is built from TRBV30 and TRBJ1-1, with a weak D call TRBD1 (6 bases). V dropped 3 bases and J dropped 4 bases, with 12 bases sitting between them. The germline CDR1 and CDR2 sequences are GTSNPN and SVGIG (reference sequence). The CDR3 covers 13 residues. The CDR3 loop reads CAWRRGGGTEAFF. CDR3 sequence (DNA): TGTGCCTGGAGGCGAGGGGGTGGCACTGAAGCTTTCTTT.

V is TRBV10-2 and J is TRBJ1-5, with no clear D. The germline CDR1 and CDR2 sequences are WSHSY and SAAADI. The CDR3 covers 14 residues. V was cut by 3 bases and J by 1 base, with 7 bases left in between. As DNA, the CDR3 is TGCGCCAGCAGTGAAACATTCAGCAATCAGCCCCAGCATTTT. Protein product: CASSETFSNQPQHF.

The chain uses TRBV30 and TRBJ2-3; TRBD1 agrees at 10 bases. Germline lookup yields CDR1 GTSNPN and CDR2 SVGIG (reference sequence). The ends lost 2 bases at V and 4 bases at J; junction bases unmatched: 6. This CDR3 region has 15 residues. The CDR3, as DNA: TGTGCCTGGAGTATGGGACAGGGGATATCAGATACGCAGTATTTT. The encoded protein is CAWSMGQGISDTQYF.

This clone was seen a single time. The V gene is TRBV27, the J gene TRBJ1-5; possible D gene TRBD1, 5 bases. Germline lookup yields CDR1 MNHEY and CDR2 SMNVEV (reference sequence). The CDR3 spans 13 residues. The V end was cut by 6 bases, the J end by 3 bases, with 9 bases between. The CDR3: CASSYRYNQPQHF. The DNA of the CDR3 is TGTGCCAGCAGCTACAGGTACAATCAGCCCCAGCATTTT.

The chain is built from TRBV4-1 and TRBJ2-1; D may be TRBD2 (6 bases). The V end lost 0 bases, the J end lost 5 bases, and 14 bases lay between the germline ends. This CDR3 is 16 amino acids long. Looked up from germline, CDR1 is MGHRA and CDR2 is YSYEKL. CDR3 DNA: TGCGCCAGCAGCCAAGACGGGGGAAGCCTAAACAATGAGCAGTTCTTC. Translating gives CASSQDGGSLNNEQFF.

The count of this clone is one. The chain couples TRBV28 to TRBJ2-1, with D perhaps matching TRBD2 (5 bases). The CDR3 contains 15 residues. V gave up 6 bases and J gave up 4 bases, with 16 bases separating them. Looked up from germline, CDR1 is MDHEN and CDR2 is SYDVKM. The CDR3 DNA sequence: TGTGCCAGCAGCCTTTCTTCGCGGACTTACAATGAGCAGTTCTTC. Its translation is CASSLSSRTYNEQFF.

Only one count was recorded for this clone. The gene calls are TRBV5-1 and TRBJ2-7, with 11 bases lining up with TRBD2. Looked up from germline, CDR1 is SGHRS and CDR2 is YFSETQ. J gave up 2 bases and V 3 bases, and 7 bases lay outside the gene matches. The CDR3 loop spans 16 amino acids. CDR3 amino acids: CASSSVAGGPAYEQYF. The CDR3 coding sequence is TGCGCCAGCAGCTCTGTAGCGGGAGGGCCGGCCTACGAGCAGTACTTC.

Only one count was recorded for this clone. The chain combines TRBV18 with TRBJ2-1, with 9 bases matching TRBD1. Trimming at V came to 3 bases and at J to 6 bases, leaving 6 bases not matched to a gene. Germline-derived CDR1 and CDR2 are KGHSH and LQKENI. The CDR3 is 15 residues long. This chain's CDR3 is CASSPRDRVGNEQFF. DNA of the CDR3: TGTGCCAGCTCACCCCGGGACAGGGTGGGCAATGAGCAGTTCTTC.

This clone has only one observation. The junction does not match germline at one end; this may be a read error. The V call is TRBV7-7, the J call TRBJ2-5, with TRBD1 identical over 9 bases. Germline CDR1 is SSHAT and CDR2 is FNYEAQ (reference sequence). This CDR3 is 15 amino acids long. CDR3 sequence (DNA): TGTGCTAGCAGCTTACTGGGACAGGGCCAAGAGACCCAGTACTTC. Encoded protein: CASSLLGQGQETQYF.